This T cell receptor beta chain derives from a study of blood T cell repertoires in COVID-19. The CDR3 sequence is 14 residues long. Trimming cost V 6 bases and J 2 bases, with 8 bases left between them. The germline gives CDR1 LNHDA, CDR2 SQIVND (reference sequence). Recruits, aged roughly 18 to 95 years, lived in approximately 26 US areas. Membership in each cohort depended on participant-reported clinical history. Cohort 3 recovered donors had two negative PCRs, clearance, or symptom resolution. Study processing details: Nucleated cell counts were estimated from reference gene primer amplification. The protocol was immunoSEQ multiplex PCR, while the TCRdb copy is restricted to in-frame clones and leaves out a portion. The DNA gave D and trimming, while V, J and clone size come from that table. The table lists 250,000 or so clones, 80% to 85% of them singletons.

The chain has TRBV19 and TRBJ2-6; possible D gene TRBD1, 5 bases. The TCR comes from a man aged 45-65 years who had recovered from COVID-19. Input material: PBMCs or T cells enriched from blood (not recorded which). DNA of the CDR3: TGTGCCAGTAGAACAGGTCCTGGGGCCAACGTCCTGACTTTC. It yields the protein CASRTGPGANVLTF.